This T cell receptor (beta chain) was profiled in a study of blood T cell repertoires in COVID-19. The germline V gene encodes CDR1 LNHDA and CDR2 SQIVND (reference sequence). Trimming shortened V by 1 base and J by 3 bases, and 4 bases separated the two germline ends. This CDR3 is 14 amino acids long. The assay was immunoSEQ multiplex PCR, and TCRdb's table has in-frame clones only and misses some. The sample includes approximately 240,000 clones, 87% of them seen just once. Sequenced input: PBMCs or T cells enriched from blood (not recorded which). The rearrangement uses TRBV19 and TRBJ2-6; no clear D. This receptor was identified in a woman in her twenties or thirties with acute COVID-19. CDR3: CASSIAVGANVLTF. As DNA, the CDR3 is TGTGCCAGTAGTATAGCGGTTGGGGCCAACGTCCTGACTTTC.